This T cell receptor beta chain emerged from a study of control samples from healthy donors and cancer patients. The repertoire was sequenced with immunoSEQ multiplex PCR; TCRdb's copy has only in-frame clones and lacks some. Among roughly 200,000 clones listed, just under 95% were seen once. Germline trimming cut 3 bases from V and 2 bases from J; bases unmatched to any gene: 3. Germline CDR1 SEHNR, CDR2 FQNEAQ (reference sequence). The CDR3 has 15 residues. V is TRBV7-9 and J is TRBJ2-7, with TRBD1 identical over 11 bases. The TCR was taken from a middle-aged man in good health. What was sequenced was blood. CDR3 region: CASSFGTGGPYEQYF. The CDR3 DNA is TGTGCCAGCAGCTTCGGGACAGGGGGTCCCTACGAGCAGTACTTC. The full variable domain, in which reference TRBV7-9 and TRBJ2-7 provide the parts outside the CDR3, is DTGVSQNPRHKITKRGQNVTFRCDPISEHNRLYWYRQTLGQGPEFLTYFQNEAQLEKSRLLSDRFSAERPKGSFSTLEIQRTEQGDSAMYLCASSFGTGGPYEQYFGPGTRLTVT.